This is a list of T cell receptor beta chains from one sample in a study of shared clonotypes between healthy human individuals. Only in-frame clones appear in the TCRdb table, and some are missing; sequencing was by immunoSEQ multiplex PCR. The table lists about 1 million clones, around 75% of them singletons. Material: memory CD4+ T cells sorted from blood. The receptors were gathered from a man aged 18 to 35 in good health. CDR3s include the opening cysteine and the closing phenylalanine or tryptophan. A D gene is named only where the DNA matches it firmly. Expanded clones are given a class, and other clones once, few, many or no size at all.

D gene: .; CDR3 length: 16; V gene: TRBV5-8; J gene: TRBJ2-6; clone size: once; CDR3 protein: CASSFQGGTGANVLTF; CDR3 DNA: TGTGCCAGCAGCTTCCAGGGGGGTACTGGGGCCAACGTCCTGACTTTC
D gene: .; CDR3 length: 13; V gene: TRBV7-7; J gene: TRBJ2-7; clone size: .; CDR3 protein: CASSAQSQVKQYF; CDR3 DNA: TGTGCTAGCAGCGCCCAATCCCAGGTTAAGCAGTACTTC
D gene: .; CDR3 length: 14; V gene: TRBV2; J gene: TRBJ2-7; clone size: once; CDR3 protein: CASSGETSSYEQYF; CDR3 DNA: TGTGCCAGCAGTGGTGAGACTAGTTCCTACGAGCAGTACTTC
D gene: TRBD2; CDR3 length: 12; V gene: TRBV6-6; J gene: TRBJ2-7; clone size: few; CDR3 protein: CASSPWGGEQYF; CDR3 DNA: TGTGCCAGCAGTCCATGGGGGGGGGAGCAGTACTTC
D gene: .; CDR3 length: 14; V gene: TRBV11-2; J gene: TRBJ1-3; clone size: few; CDR3 protein: CASSLGTDQNTIYF; CDR3 DNA: TGTGCCAGCAGCTTAGGGACAGATCAAAACACCATATATTTT
D gene: .; CDR3 length: 13; V gene: TRBV5-6; J gene: TRBJ2-6; clone size: .; CDR3 protein: CASSSGRANVLTF; CDR3 DNA: TGTGCCAGCAGCTCCGGGCGGGCCAACGTCCTGACTTTC
D gene: TRBD2; CDR3 length: 14; V gene: TRBV28; J gene: TRBJ2-1; clone size: .; CDR3 protein: CASSTSGRANEQFF; CDR3 DNA: TGTGCCAGCAGTACTAGCGGGAGGGCCAATGAGCAGTTCTTC
D gene: .; CDR3 length: 15; V gene: TRBV28; J gene: TRBJ1-3; clone size: .; CDR3 protein: CASSLLGRGADTIYF; CDR3 DNA: TGTGCCAGCAGTTTATTGGGCAGGGGTGCAGACACCATATATTTT
D gene: .; CDR3 length: 13; V gene: TRBV5-4; J gene: TRBJ2-7; clone size: once; CDR3 protein: CASSLDRSYEQYF; CDR3 DNA: TGTGCCAGCAGCTTGGACCGATCCTACGAGCAGTACTTC
D gene: TRBD1; CDR3 length: 18; V gene: TRBV19; J gene: TRBJ1-4; clone size: .; CDR3 protein: CASISGTGRTRANEKLFF; CDR3 DNA: TGTGCCAGTATCTCCGGGACAGGGAGGACACGGGCTAATGAAAAACTGTTTTTT
D gene: .; CDR3 length: 14; V gene: TRBV11-2; J gene: TRBJ2-3; clone size: few; CDR3 protein: CASSLGRLTDTQYF; CDR3 DNA: TGTGCCAGCAGCTTGGGACGTCTCACAGATACGCAGTATTTT
D gene: TRBD2; CDR3 length: 13; V gene: TRBV6-5; J gene: TRBJ2-1; clone size: .; CDR3 protein: CASRGSGGDEQFF; CDR3 DNA: TGTGCCAGCAGAGGTTCGGGGGGGGATGAGCAGTTCTTC
D gene: TRBD2; CDR3 length: 15; V gene: TRBV6-1; J gene: TRBJ2-7; clone size: .; CDR3 protein: CASSPTSGRLYEQYF; CDR3 DNA: TGTGCCAGCAGTCCGACTAGCGGGAGGCTGTACGAGCAGTACTTC
D gene: .; CDR3 length: 15; V gene: TRBV7-9; J gene: TRBJ2-5; clone size: .; CDR3 protein: CASSLPRVLQETQYF; CDR3 DNA: TGTGCCAGCAGCCTACCGAGGGTACTTCAAGAGACCCAGTACTTC
D gene: .; CDR3 length: 14; V gene: TRBV11-1; J gene: TRBJ2-7; clone size: .; CDR3 protein: CASSLGVSGREQYF; CDR3 DNA: TGTGCCAGCAGCTTAGGTGTTAGCGGCAGAGAGCAGTACTTC
D gene: TRBD1; CDR3 length: 13; V gene: TRBV6-1; J gene: TRBJ1-2; clone size: many; CDR3 protein: CASSNDRVYGYTF; CDR3 DNA: TGTGCCAGCAGTAACGACAGGGTTTATGGCTACACCTTC
D gene: .; CDR3 length: 17; V gene: TRBV7-2; J gene: TRBJ2-7; clone size: .; CDR3 protein: CASSLVVWGEVSYEQYF; CDR3 DNA: TGTGCCAGCAGCTTAGTAGTTTGGGGAGAGGTTTCCTACGAGCAGTACTTC
D gene: .; CDR3 length: 16; V gene: TRBV7-2; J gene: TRBJ2-3; clone size: .; CDR3 protein: CASSPRTERVTDTQYF; CDR3 DNA: TGTGCCAGCAGCCCGAGGACAGAAAGAGTCACAGATACGCAGTATTTT
D gene: .; CDR3 length: 14; V gene: TRBV6-5; J gene: TRBJ1-1; clone size: .; CDR3 protein: CASRSDGLNTEAFF; CDR3 DNA: TGTGCCAGCAGAAGCGACGGGTTGAACACTGAAGCTTTCTTT
D gene: .; CDR3 length: 17; V gene: TRBV4-1; J gene: TRBJ2-7; clone size: few; CDR3 protein: CASSQPYAGTDPYEQYF; CDR3 DNA: TGCGCCAGCAGCCAACCTTACGCCGGGACGGATCCCTACGAGCAGTACTTC
D gene: TRBD1; CDR3 length: 15; V gene: TRBV7-6; J gene: TRBJ2-2; clone size: .; CDR3 protein: CASSPKGQSTGELFF; CDR3 DNA: TGTGCCAGCAGCCCCAAGGGACAGAGCACCGGGGAGCTGTTTTTT
D gene: .; CDR3 length: 11; V gene: TRBV6-4; J gene: TRBJ1-4; clone size: once; CDR3 protein: CASRWRGELFF; CDR3 DNA: TGTGCCAGCCGATGGCGGGGGGAACTGTTTTTT
D gene: TRBD2; CDR3 length: 17; V gene: TRBV30; J gene: TRBJ2-3; clone size: once; CDR3 protein: CAWSLTAGVLRTDTQYF; CDR3 DNA: TGTGCCTGGAGTCTGACGGCGGGAGTTCTCCGGACAGATACGCAGTATTTT
D gene: .; CDR3 length: 12; V gene: TRBV7-2; J gene: TRBJ1-1; clone size: once; CDR3 protein: CASNHGRTEAFF; CDR3 DNA: TGTGCCAGCAACCACGGAAGGACTGAAGCTTTCTTT
D gene: TRBD1; CDR3 length: 17; V gene: TRBV18; J gene: TRBJ1-1; clone size: .; CDR3 protein: CASSPNLQGLMNTEAFF; CDR3 DNA: TGTGCCAGCTCACCGAACCTACAGGGGCTGATGAACACTGAAGCTTTCTTT
D gene: .; CDR3 length: 16; V gene: TRBV19; J gene: TRBJ2-1; clone size: .; CDR3 protein: CASSRGAISSYNEQFF; CDR3 DNA: TGTGCCAGTAGTAGGGGGGCCATAAGCTCCTACAATGAGCAGTTCTTC
D gene: TRBD2; CDR3 length: 15; V gene: TRBV6-1; J gene: TRBJ2-2; clone size: .; CDR3 protein: CASTWREGNTGELFF; CDR3 DNA: TGTGCCAGCACCTGGCGGGAGGGGAACACCGGGGAGCTGTTTTTT
D gene: .; CDR3 length: 15; V gene: TRBV7-8; J gene: TRBJ2-1; clone size: .; CDR3 protein: CASSSLEGLYNEQFF; CDR3 DNA: TGTGCCAGCAGCTCTCTGGAGGGCCTCTACAATGAGCAGTTCTTC
D gene: .; CDR3 length: 14; V gene: TRBV19; J gene: TRBJ1-1; clone size: .; CDR3 protein: CASSPQGYGTEAFF; CDR3 DNA: TGTGCCAGTAGTCCTCAGGGGTATGGGACTGAAGCTTTCTTT